This T cell receptor beta chain was recovered during a study of T cell responses to AZD1222 COVID-19 vaccine. Regarding the study as a whole: Increased Spike-specific TCR breadth and depth were observed after two AZD1222 doses.

V lost 5 bases and J lost 6; bases outside the gene matches: 8. Germline CDR1 and CDR2: SGHTA and FQGNSA. The CDR3 covers 14 residues. Profiled with immunoSEQ multiplex PCR; TCRdb holds only in-frame clones, not every one. This table holds roughly 120,000 clones, roughly 84% found once. This clone appeared a few times. The antigen is unknown. Sequencing used peripheral blood, obtained 28 days after the second AZD1222 dose. This clonotype was sampled from an adult who received the AZD1222 COVID-19 vaccine. The J gene is TRBJ1-1, the V gene TRBV7-2, with 8 bases that match TRBD1. CDR3 region: CASSVRQGPAEAFF. The CDR3 coding sequence is TGTGCCAGCAGCGTAAGACAGGGGCCAGCTGAAGCTTTCTTT.